The present T cell receptor (beta chain) was sequenced within a study of T cell responses to AZD1222 COVID-19 vaccine. Details on this clone: What it binds is not known. One end of the junction fails to match germline, which may point to a read error.

Study-level results: Baseline testing showed seropositivity in only five or six AZD1222 recipients. Reportedly, nearly half the spike-specific TCRs target unmutated variant regions. Mostly white British, mostly female donors; authors suggested clonal diversity may be underestimated.

Per germline, CDR1 SSHAT and CDR2 FNYEAQ (reference sequence). CDR3 length: 14 amino acids. Only in-frame clones appear in the TCRdb table, and some are missing; sequencing was by immunoSEQ multiplex PCR. The sample has 65,000 to 75,000 clones; approximately 85% are singletons. This TCR came from an adult in good health. The chain combines TRBV7-7 with TRBJ2-2; D is possibly TRBD2 (6 bases). The sequences come from peripheral blood, collected on day 0 of AZD1222 vaccination. CDR3 protein: CASSLAANTGELFF. CDR3 bases: TGTGCTAGCAGCTTAGCGGCAAACACCGGGGAGCTGTTTTTT. Looking up the rest from reference TRBV7-7 and TRBJ2-2 gives the full variable domain: GAGVSQSPRYKVTKRGQDVTLRCDPISSHATLYWYQQALGQGPEFLTYFNYEAQPDKSGLPSDRFSAERPEGSISTLTIQRTEQRDSAMYRCASSLAANTGELFFGEGSRLTVL.